The 18 T cell receptor beta chains reported below all come from one sample, sequenced in a study of blood T cell repertoires in COVID-19. Here immunoSEQ multiplex PCR was the method, and the copy in TCRdb shows in-frame clones only, minus some. Among about 500,000 clones, nearly 90% were seen once, and the ten largest hold approximately 0.9%. Source material: peripheral blood. The receptors were sampled from a man aged 18 to 30 with COVID-19, enrolled during active disease.

The chain combines TRBV27 with TRBJ2-7; D might be TRBD2 (6 bases). Between the trimmed V and J ends, which lost 4 bases and 1 base, there was a span of 11 bases. The CDR3 is 14 amino acids. Germline loops: CDR1 MNHEY, CDR2 SMNVEV (reference sequence). In nucleotides, the CDR3 is TGTGCCAGCAGTTCCTTACTAGCATCCTACGAGCAGTACTTC. As protein: CASSSLLASYEQYF.

V is TRBV2 and J is TRBJ1-6; the D is unclear. The germline V gene has CDR1 SNHLY and CDR2 FYNNEI. The CDR3 sequence is 16 residues long. V lost 5 bases, J lost 7 bases, and 18 bases lay in between. The CDR3 coding sequence is TGTGCCAGCAGTAAACGTCCGCCAGGCTGGAATTCACCCCTCCACTTT. This codes for CASSKRPPGWNSPLHF.

The table lists this clone with a count of one. The gene calls are TRBV10-2 and TRBJ2-7, with D possibly being TRBD2 (6 bases). This CDR3 region has 13 residues. Germline V gene sequence: CDR1 WSHSY, CDR2 SAAADI. V shed 5 bases and J shed 3 bases, with 11 bases lying between them. CDR3 amino acids: CASSQGSGYEQYF. DNA for the CDR3: TGCGCCAGCAGTCAGGGTAGCGGCTACGAGCAGTACTTC.

The CDR3 loop is CATGAYNEQFF. CDR3 sequence (DNA): TGTGCCACGGGGGCGTACAATGAGCAGTTCTTC. The genes are TRBV15 and TRBJ2-1, with a weak D call TRBD1 (6 bases). V was shortened by 9 bases and J by 4 bases, with 7 bases between the two germline ends. Germline values: CDR1 LNHNV, CDR2 YYDKDF (reference sequence). The CDR3 is 11 residues long.

The sample holds one count of this clone. The chain carries TRBV4-1 and TRBJ1-2; the D gene is possibly TRBD1 (6 bases). V dropped 4 bases and J dropped 3 bases, with 18 bases sitting between them. The CDR3 consists of 16 residues. The germline V gene encodes CDR1 MGHRA and CDR2 YSYEKL. CDR3 DNA sequence: TGCGCCAGCAGCCCCCGGGGAGGGGGAATTGACTATGGCTACACCTTC. This codes for CASSPRGGGIDYGYTF.

V is TRBV21-1 and J is TRBJ2-1; the table assigns TRBD1, which was not confirmed against the DNA. TRBV21-1 is an annotated pseudogene. This CDR3 is 15 amino acids long. The CDR3 loop is CASSKGADFYNEQFF. CDR3 DNA: TGTGCCAGCAGCAAGGGGGCGGATTTCTACAATGAGCAGTTCTTC.

The chain recombines TRBV24-1 with TRBJ1-1, with TRBD1 matching 9 bases. J gave up 2 bases and V 4 bases, and 1 base lay outside the gene matches. Germline CDR1 is KGHDR and CDR2 is SFDVKD. This CDR3 has 14 residues. The CDR3 is CATSETGGNTEAFF. The DNA of the CDR3 is TGTGCCACCAGTGAGACAGGGGGAAACACTGAAGCTTTCTTT.

The rearrangement links TRBV6-2 or TRBV6-3 to TRBJ2-3; D perhaps matches TRBD2 (5 bases). CDR3 length: 17 amino acids. Germline CDR1 is MNHEY and CDR2 is SVGEGT. Trimming removed 3 bases from V and 8 bases from J, with 24 bases in between. Here the CDR3 reads CASSYRSRAGARGTQYF. CDR3 nucleotides: TGTGCCAGCAGTTATAGGTCTCGGGCAGGCGCCCGGGGTACGCAGTATTTT.

This chain uses TRBV6-5 with TRBJ2-7; TRBD2 matches at 9 bases. Germline V lookup: CDR1 MNHEY, CDR2 SVGAGI. With V trimmed by 6 bases and J by 3 bases, 6 bases remained unmatched. This CDR3 contains 14 residues. In DNA, the CDR3 is TGTGCCAGCAGCGGTAGCGGGAGAGGCTACGAGCAGTACTTC. Translation: CASSGSGRGYEQYF.

In regard to this clone: At the DNA level, this CDR3 is encoded by other sequences in the same sample as well. This chain joins TRBV5-4 and TRBJ2-7, with D maybe TRBD1 (6 bases). The germline CDR1 and CDR2 sequences are SGHNT and YYREEE (reference sequence). This CDR3 comprises 13 residues. Deletions cut 4 bases from V and 1 base from J, with 9 bases between. CDR3 protein: CASSLQGSYEQYF. CDR3 sequence (DNA): TGTGCCAGCAGCCTACAGGGTTCCTACGAGCAGTACTTC.

The chain links TRBV27 to TRBJ1-1, with no clear D. The CDR3 has 13 amino acids. The V and J ends lost 1 base and 1 base respectively, with 4 bases between them. The germline V gene has CDR1 MNHEY and CDR2 SMNVEV (reference sequence). The CDR3 DNA reads TGTGCCAGCAGTTTATACAAGAACACTGAAGCTTTCTTT. Translating gives CASSLYKNTEAFF.

The chain has TRBV7-6 and TRBJ2-7; TRBD1 agrees at 10 bases. From germline, CDR1 is SGHVS and CDR2 FNYEAQ. Trimming removed 3 bases from V and 8 bases from J; junction bases left unmatched: 13. The CDR3 sequence is 16 residues long. CDR3 DNA: TGTGCCAGCAGCTTCGCCCCGGGACAGGGGACTACGAAGCAGTACTTC. This translates into CASSFAPGQGTTKQYF.

V is TRBV18 and J is TRBJ1-4; D is possibly TRBD1 (6 bases). Germline CDR1 reads KGHSH; CDR2 reads LQKENI. This CDR3 has 14 amino acids. V was pared by 2 bases and J by 6 bases, with 10 bases between. The CDR3: CASSPGGEDEKLFF. As DNA, the CDR3 is TGTGCCAGCTCACCAGGGGGCGAAGATGAAAAACTGTTTTTT.

The V gene is TRBV9, the J gene TRBJ2-3; 8 bases align to TRBD1. This CDR3 comprises 15 residues. J was trimmed by 6 bases and V by 1 base; bases with no gene match: 7. Germline CDR1 is SGDLS and CDR2 is YYNGEE. CDR3 bases: TGTGCCAGCAGCGTATTAGGACAGGGTAGCGATACGCAGTATTTT. Its translation: CASSVLGQGSDTQYF. The variable domain in full, with the rest retrieved from reference TRBV9 and TRBJ2-3, is DSGVTQTPKHLITATGQRVTLRCSPRSGDLSVYWYQQSLDQGLQFLIQYYNGEERAKGNILERFSAQQFPDLHSELNLSSLELGDSALYFCASSVLGQGSDTQYFGPGTRLTVL.

The chain has TRBV4-1 and TRBJ2-7, with 11 bases that match TRBD1. With V trimmed by 3 bases and J by 3 bases, 7 bases remained unmatched. Germline CDR1 is MGHRA and CDR2 is YSYEKL. This CDR3 contains 16 residues. CDR3 sequence: CASSQQPGQGGYEQYF. CDR3 nucleotide sequence: TGCGCCAGCAGCCAGCAACCGGGACAGGGGGGCTACGAGCAGTACTTC.

This clone occurred a few times. The J gene is TRBJ1-1, the V gene TRBV6-1, with D maybe TRBD1 (5 bases). Germline V gives CDR1 MNHNS, CDR2 SASEGT. Trimming left V 3 bases short and J 4 bases short, with 15 bases between. This CDR3 contains 15 residues. CDR3 DNA: TGTGCCAGCAGTGACGTCAGGGTTCCGAGCACTGAAGCTTTCTTT. Protein product: CASSDVRVPSTEAFF.

V usage is TRBV11-2 and J usage is TRBJ2-7; no firm D call. Trimming left V 5 bases short and J 3 bases short, with 17 bases between. This CDR3 has 15 residues. Germline V gives CDR1 SGHAT, CDR2 FQNNGV. In nucleotides, the CDR3 is TGTGCCAGCAGCCCTGCGGCCTTTTCAAACTACGAGCAGTACTTC. Translating it yields CASSPAAFSNYEQYF.

The gene calls are TRBV6-5 and TRBJ1-1; no reliable D call. V was shortened by 7 bases and J by 1 base, with 4 bases between the two germline ends. CDR3 length equals 11 residues. Germline CDR1 and CDR2: MNHEY and SVGAGI. CDR3 region: CASTGNTEAFF. The CDR3 DNA sequence: TGTGCCAGCACAGGGAACACTGAAGCTTTCTTT.